The source of this T cell receptor beta chain is a study of shared clonotypes between healthy human individuals (dated by TCRdb to about 2020). For the wider study: Two women and a few men aged 18 to 49 years were included in the cohort. Blood TCR repertoires of five healthy adults were deeply sequenced to estimate repertoire size and the extent of clonotype sharing between individuals. Leukapheresis yielded between about 0.9 and 10 billion PBMCs per donor. For each donor, three plates each were used for CD4 naive and CD4 memory, two plates were used for CD8 naive, and one plate was used for CD8 memory. Libraries were prepared and TCR repertoires were sequenced by different laboratories using diverse techniques, in order to increase sequencing depth and limit assay-specific biases. Broader findings and caveats from the paper: Because the study included only a small number of donors, the genetic and exposure-history diversity represented was limited. Compared with non-shared clonotypes, clonotypes shared by all four sorted-subset donors had higher generation probabilities. Sampling was limited to blood, and TCR repertoires in tissue likely differ from TCR repertoires in blood. Larger estimated clonotype richness was generally found for naive subsets than for memory subsets. Based on pairwise subsampling, the degree of clonotype sharing among donors was expected to be affected by sequencing depth. Even with the large sequencing depth, rarefaction of the sorted-subset datasets indicated that sequencing was incomplete. Sharing across several donors was observed for 4.5% to 6.5% of naive CD4, under 4% of naive CD8, 2.3% of memory CD4, and less than 0.45% of memory CD8 clonotypes.

CDR1 and CDR2 are read off the germline V gene (reference sequence) as MNHEY and SMNVEV. Trimming leaves V shorter by 1 base and J shorter by 8 bases, with the junction holding 15 bases beyond the gene matches. Measured from the cysteine to the phenylalanine, the CDR3 is 17 residues long. Solely the CDR3 DNA is kept, with 51 bases framed from the first base. The donors were healthy, HIV-negative adults with no recently reported acute infections or vaccinations. Every donor was a Caucasian adult living in Nashville, Tennessee, USA. Magnetic negative selection was used to enrich CD4+ T cells, after which naive cells were positively selected on CD45RA and the negative fraction became the memory subset. After blood collection by leukapheresis, PBMCs were isolated using Ficoll-Histopaque density gradient centrifugation and then cryopreserved in the vapor phase of liquid nitrogen. Analytical flow cytometry was used to check the purity and quantity of each magnetically sorted T cell population. Each sorted fraction had its genomic DNA isolated and then quantified by UV absorbance on a Nanodrop 2000c.

Using the deep immunoSEQ assay, TCR CDR3 regions were amplified from genomic DNA by multiplex PCR. For each cell subset, the extracted genomic DNA was distributed evenly across all wells of several immunoSEQ 96-well plates, and each plate served as one replicate. For sorted subsets, 150 to 250 ng genomic DNA, equal to 25,000 to 35,000 T cell genomes, was loaded into each replicate PCR. The purified libraries were quantified using a Qubit 3.0 fluorometer, sized with a Bioanalyzer 2100, and then quantified again using the KAPA Library Quantification kit. Every immunoSEQ 96-well plate was sequenced on a separate single-read 150-cycle Illumina NextSeq 550 flow cell. The authors' analysis ran thus. Because the immunoSEQ output held only junctional sequences and lacked quality scores, the filtering could not match the filtering applied to full-length reads. To assign V/J genes and CDR3, sequences were annotated against IMGT germline references using PyIR, a Python wrapper for IgBLAST v1.9. Reads with weak V/J assignments (E-value above 1e-6), missing CDR3, stop codons, out-of-frame junctions, or ambiguous translated residues were removed. V3J clonotypes were defined by identical inferred V gene, J gene, and CDR3 amino acid sequence. Percentage overlap between repertoires was calculated by dividing the number of shared unique clonotypes by the size of the smaller repertoire. Three approaches were used to assess repertoire richness: RTK rarefaction, the Chao1 estimator, and Recon v2.1 estimates of unobserved clonotypes. Generation probabilities for all TCRbeta clonotypes obtained by the gDNA method from a handful of donors were computed using OLGA. Drawn from immuneACCESS, this table holds only the in-frame rearrangements with V and J called that TCRdb kept. Clones are partly lost; checked studies trace under half to an unresolved V gene and leave the rest unexplained. The V and J calls and clone size are taken from that table; D and trimming were inferred from the DNA. Counted in this sample were 1.6 million or so clones; 98% of them appeared once. The top ten constitute roughly 0.35% of the sample.

Concerning this clone itself: Its antigen remains undetermined. No base quality values were provided; no much bigger clone lies one nucleotide off.

The origin of this receptor is a man in his thirties or forties in good health. The chain uses TRBV27 and TRBJ1-2; the central 8 bases match TRBD1. The sample comprised naive CD4+ T cells sorted from blood. Reading the label with the study, this specimen's cell subset or site is: CD45RA+ positively selected. This receptor carries the CDR3 CASSLWGQATPSGGYTF. The DNA sequence reads TGTGCCAGCAGTTTATGGGGACAGGCTACCCCCTCTGGCGGCTACACCTTC.